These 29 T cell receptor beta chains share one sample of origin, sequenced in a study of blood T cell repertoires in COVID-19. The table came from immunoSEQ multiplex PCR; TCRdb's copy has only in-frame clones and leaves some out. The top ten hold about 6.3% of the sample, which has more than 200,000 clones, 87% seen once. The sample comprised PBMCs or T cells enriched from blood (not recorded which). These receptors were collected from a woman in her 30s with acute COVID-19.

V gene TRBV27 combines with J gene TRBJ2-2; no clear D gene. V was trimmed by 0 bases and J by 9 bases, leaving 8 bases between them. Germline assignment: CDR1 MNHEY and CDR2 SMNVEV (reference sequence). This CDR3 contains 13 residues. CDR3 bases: TGTGCCAGCAGTTTATCCGAGACTTGGGAGCTGTTTTTT. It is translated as CASSLSETWELFF.

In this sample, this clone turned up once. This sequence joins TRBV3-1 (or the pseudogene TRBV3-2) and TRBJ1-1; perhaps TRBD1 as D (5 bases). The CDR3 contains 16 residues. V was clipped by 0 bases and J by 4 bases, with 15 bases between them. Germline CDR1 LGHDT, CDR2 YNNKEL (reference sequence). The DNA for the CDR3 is TGTGCCAGCAGCCAAGAGCGGGGGGTACTTAGCACTGAAGCTTTCTTT. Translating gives CASSQERGVLSTEAFF.

CDR3 DNA: TGCGCCAGCAGCTTGGTTTGGACAGGAGCCCACGAGCAGTACTTC. Protein: CASSLVWTGAHEQYF. The chain carries TRBV5-1 and TRBJ2-7, with 7 bases identical to TRBD1. CDR3 size: 15 residues. Trimming removed 0 bases from V and 5 bases from J; junction bases left unmatched: 8. Per germline, CDR1 SGHRS and CDR2 YFSETQ. The complete variable domain, with remaining parts taken from reference TRBV5-1 and TRBJ2-7, reads KAGVTQTPRYLIKTRGQQVTLSCSPISGHRSVSWYQQTPGQGLQFLFEYFSETQRNKGNFPGRFSGRQFSNSRSEMNVSTLELGDSALYLCASSLVWTGAHEQYFGPGTRLTVT.

Here the CDR3 DNA reads TGTGCCAGCAGTTTATCGGCAGGGGCCGGGGCCAACGTCCTGACTTTC. This codes for CASSLSAGAGANVLTF. The rearrangement joins TRBV27 to TRBJ2-6, with D maybe TRBD1 (6 bases). The ends were cut back, 0 bases at V and 4 bases at J, with 10 bases in the middle. The CDR3 length is 16 residues. Germline V gene sequence: CDR1 MNHEY, CDR2 SMNVEV (reference sequence).

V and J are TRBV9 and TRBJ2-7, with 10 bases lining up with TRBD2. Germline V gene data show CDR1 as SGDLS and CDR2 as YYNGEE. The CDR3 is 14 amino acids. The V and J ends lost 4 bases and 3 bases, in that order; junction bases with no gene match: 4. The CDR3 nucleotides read TGTGCCAGCAGCCCGGGACTAGCGAGCTACGAGCAGTACTTC. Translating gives CASSPGLASYEQYF.

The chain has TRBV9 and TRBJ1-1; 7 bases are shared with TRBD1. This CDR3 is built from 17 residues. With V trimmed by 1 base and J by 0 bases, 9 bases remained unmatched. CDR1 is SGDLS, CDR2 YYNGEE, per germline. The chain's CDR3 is CASSVIPRTGVNTEAFF. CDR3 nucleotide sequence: TGTGCCAGCAGCGTAATTCCCCGGACAGGAGTGAACACTGAAGCTTTCTTT.

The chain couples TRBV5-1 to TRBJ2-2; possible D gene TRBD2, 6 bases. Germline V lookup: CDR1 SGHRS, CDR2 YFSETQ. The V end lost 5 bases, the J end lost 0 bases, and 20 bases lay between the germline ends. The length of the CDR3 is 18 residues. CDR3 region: CASRKRTGSSANTGELFF. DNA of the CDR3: TGCGCCAGCAGAAAAAGGACCGGGAGCTCCGCGAACACCGGGGAGCTGTTTTTT.

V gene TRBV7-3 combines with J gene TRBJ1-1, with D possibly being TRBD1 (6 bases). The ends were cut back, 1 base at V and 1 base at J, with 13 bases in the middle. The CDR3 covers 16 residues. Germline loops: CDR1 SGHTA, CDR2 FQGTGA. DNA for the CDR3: TGTGCCAGCAGCTTAATCCGCAGACAGGAGAACACTGAAGCTTTCTTT. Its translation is CASSLIRRQENTEAFF.

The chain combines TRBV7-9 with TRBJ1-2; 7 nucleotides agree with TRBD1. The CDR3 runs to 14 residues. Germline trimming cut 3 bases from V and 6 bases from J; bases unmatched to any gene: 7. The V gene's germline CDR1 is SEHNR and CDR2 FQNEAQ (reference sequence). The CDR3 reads CASSLGTEVHGYTF. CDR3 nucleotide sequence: TGTGCCAGCAGCTTGGGGACAGAGGTTCATGGCTACACCTTC.

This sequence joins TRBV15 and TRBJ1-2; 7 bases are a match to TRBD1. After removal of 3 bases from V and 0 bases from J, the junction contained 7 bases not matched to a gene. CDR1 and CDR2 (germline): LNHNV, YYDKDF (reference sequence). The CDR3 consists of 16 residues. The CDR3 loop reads CATSSSFGTANYGYTF. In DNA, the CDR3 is TGTGCCACCAGCAGTTCCTTCGGGACAGCTAACTATGGCTACACCTTC.

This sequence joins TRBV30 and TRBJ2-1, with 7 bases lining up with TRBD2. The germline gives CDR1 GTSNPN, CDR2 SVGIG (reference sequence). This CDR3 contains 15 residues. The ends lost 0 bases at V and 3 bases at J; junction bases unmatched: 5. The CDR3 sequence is CAWSVLAGDYNEQFF. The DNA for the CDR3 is TGTGCCTGGAGTGTACTGGCGGGGGACTACAATGAGCAGTTCTTC.

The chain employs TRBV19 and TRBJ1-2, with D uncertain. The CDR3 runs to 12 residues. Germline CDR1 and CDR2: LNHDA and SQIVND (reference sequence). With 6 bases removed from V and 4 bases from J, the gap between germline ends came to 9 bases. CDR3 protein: CASSSKPYGYTF. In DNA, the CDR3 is TGTGCCAGTAGCTCTAAGCCCTATGGCTACACCTTC.

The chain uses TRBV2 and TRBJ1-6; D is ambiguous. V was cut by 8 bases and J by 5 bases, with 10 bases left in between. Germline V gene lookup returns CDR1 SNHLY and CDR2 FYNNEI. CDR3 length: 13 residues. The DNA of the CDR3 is TGTGCCAGCCGGGCCGGGAATAATTCACCCCTCCACTTT. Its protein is CASRAGNNSPLHF.

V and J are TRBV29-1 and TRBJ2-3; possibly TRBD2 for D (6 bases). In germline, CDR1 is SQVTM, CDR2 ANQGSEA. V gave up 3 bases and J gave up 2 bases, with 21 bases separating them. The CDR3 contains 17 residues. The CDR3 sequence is CSVDRMTSRIDTDTQYF. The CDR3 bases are TGCAGCGTTGACCGCATGACTAGTCGCATAGACACAGATACGCAGTATTTT.

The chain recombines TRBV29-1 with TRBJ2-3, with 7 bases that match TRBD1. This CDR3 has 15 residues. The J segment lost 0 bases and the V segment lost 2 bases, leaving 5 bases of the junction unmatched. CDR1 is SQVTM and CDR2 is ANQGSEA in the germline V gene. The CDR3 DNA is TGCAGCGTTGAATCGGTCAGGGGGAGCACAGATACGCAGTATTTT. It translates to CSVESVRGSTDTQYF.

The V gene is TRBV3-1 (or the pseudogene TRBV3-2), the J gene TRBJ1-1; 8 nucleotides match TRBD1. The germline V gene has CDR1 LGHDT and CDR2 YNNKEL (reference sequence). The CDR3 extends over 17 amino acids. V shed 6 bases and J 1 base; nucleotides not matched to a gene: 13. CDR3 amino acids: CASSKIQGVRGNTEAFF. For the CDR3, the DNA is TGTGCCAGCAGTAAAATACAGGGGGTTCGAGGGAACACTGAAGCTTTCTTT.

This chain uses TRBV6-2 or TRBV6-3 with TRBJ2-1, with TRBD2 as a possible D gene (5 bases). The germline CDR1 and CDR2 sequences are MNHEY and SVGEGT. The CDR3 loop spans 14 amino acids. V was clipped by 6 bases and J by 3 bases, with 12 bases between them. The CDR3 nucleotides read TGTGCCAGCAGCCCTAGAAGCGGCTACAATGAGCAGTTCTTC. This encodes CASSPRSGYNEQFF.

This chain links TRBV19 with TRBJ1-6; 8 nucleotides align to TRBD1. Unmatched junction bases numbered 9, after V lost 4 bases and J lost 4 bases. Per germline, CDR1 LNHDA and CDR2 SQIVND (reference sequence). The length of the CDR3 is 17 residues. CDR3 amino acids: CASSSEGQGLYNSPLHF. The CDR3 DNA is TGTGCCAGTAGTAGCGAAGGACAGGGTTTGTATAATTCACCCCTCCACTTT.

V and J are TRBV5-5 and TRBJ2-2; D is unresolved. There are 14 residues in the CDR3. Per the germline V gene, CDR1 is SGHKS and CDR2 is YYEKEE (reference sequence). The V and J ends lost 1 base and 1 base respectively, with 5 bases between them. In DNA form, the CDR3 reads TGTGCCAGCAGCTTGCTAGGGAACACCGGGGAGCTGTTTTTT. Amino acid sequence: CASSLLGNTGELFF.

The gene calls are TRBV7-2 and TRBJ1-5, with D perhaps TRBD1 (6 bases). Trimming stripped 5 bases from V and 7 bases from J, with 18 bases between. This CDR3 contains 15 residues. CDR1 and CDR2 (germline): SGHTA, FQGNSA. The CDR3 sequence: CASSREGGLGQPQHF. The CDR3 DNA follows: TGTGCCAGCAGCCGGGAGGGGGGCTTGGGGCAGCCCCAGCATTTT.

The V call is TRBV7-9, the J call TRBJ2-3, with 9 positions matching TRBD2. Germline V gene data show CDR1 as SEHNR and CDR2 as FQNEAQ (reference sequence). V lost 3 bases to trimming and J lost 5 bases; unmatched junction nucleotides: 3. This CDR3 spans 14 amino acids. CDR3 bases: TGTGCCAGCAGCTTCGGACTAGCGATAGATACGCAGTATTTT. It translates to CASSFGLAIDTQYF. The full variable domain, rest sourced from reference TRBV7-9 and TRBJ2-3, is DTGVSQNPRHKITKRGQNVTFRCDPISEHNRLYWYRQTLGQGPEFLTYFQNEAQLEKSRLLSDRFSAERPKGSFSTLEIQRTEQGDSAMYLCASSFGLAIDTQYFGPGTRLTVL.

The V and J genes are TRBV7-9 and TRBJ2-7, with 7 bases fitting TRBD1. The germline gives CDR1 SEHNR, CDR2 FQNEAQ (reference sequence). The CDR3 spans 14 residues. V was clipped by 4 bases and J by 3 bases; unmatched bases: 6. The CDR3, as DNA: TGTGCCAGCAGCTACCCGGGACAGAGCTACGAGCAGTACTTC. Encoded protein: CASSYPGQSYEQYF. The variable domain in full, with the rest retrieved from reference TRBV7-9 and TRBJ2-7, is DTGVSQNPRHKITKRGQNVTFRCDPISEHNRLYWYRQTLGQGPEFLTYFQNEAQLEKSRLLSDRFSAERPKGSFSTLEIQRTEQGDSAMYLCASSYPGQSYEQYFGPGTRLTVT.

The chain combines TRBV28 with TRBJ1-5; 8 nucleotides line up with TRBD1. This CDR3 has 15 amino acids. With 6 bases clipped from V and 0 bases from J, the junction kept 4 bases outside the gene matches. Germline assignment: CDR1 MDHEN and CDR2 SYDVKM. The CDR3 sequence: CASRLTGDSNQPQHF. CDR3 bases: TGTGCCAGCAGGTTGACAGGGGATAGCAATCAGCCCCAGCATTTT.

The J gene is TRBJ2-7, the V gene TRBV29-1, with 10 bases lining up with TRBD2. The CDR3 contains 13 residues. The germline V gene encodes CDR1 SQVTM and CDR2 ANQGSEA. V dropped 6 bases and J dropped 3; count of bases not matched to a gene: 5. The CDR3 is CSVKREGLYEQYF. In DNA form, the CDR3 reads TGCAGCGTGAAGCGGGAGGGCCTCTACGAGCAGTACTTC.

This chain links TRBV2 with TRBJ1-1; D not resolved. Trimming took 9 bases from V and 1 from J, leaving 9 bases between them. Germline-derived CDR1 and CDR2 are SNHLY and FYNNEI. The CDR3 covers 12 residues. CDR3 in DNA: TGTGCCAGGGGCAGGAAGAACACTGAAGCTTTCTTT. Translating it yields CARGRKNTEAFF.

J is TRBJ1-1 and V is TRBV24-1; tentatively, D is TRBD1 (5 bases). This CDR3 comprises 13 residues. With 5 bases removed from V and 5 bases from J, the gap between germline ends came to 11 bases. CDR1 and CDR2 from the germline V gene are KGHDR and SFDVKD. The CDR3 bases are TGTGCCACCAGTGTGGCAGGGAGGACTGAAGCTTTCTTT. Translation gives CATSVAGRTEAFF.

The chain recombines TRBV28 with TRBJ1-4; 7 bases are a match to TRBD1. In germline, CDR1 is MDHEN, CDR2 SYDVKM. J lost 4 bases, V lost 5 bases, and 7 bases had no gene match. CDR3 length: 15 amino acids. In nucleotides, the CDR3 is TGTGCCAGCAGTGGCGGACAGGCTAGTAATGAAAAACTGTTTTTT. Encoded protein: CASSGGQASNEKLFF.

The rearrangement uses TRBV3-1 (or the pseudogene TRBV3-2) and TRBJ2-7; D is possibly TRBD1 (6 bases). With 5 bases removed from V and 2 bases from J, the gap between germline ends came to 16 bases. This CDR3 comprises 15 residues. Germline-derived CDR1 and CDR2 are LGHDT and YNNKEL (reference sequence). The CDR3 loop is CASSTTTGLPYEQYF. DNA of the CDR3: TGTGCCAGCAGCACTACGACAGGCTTACCCTACGAGCAGTACTTC.

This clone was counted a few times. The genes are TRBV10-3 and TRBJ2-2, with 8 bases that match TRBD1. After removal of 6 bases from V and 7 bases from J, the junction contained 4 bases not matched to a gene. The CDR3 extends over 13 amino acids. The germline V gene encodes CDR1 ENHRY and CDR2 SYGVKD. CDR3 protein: CAIRDRVGGELFF. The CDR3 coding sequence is TGTGCCATCAGGGACAGGGTCGGCGGGGAGCTGTTTTTT.